A selection of T cell receptor beta chains follows, all from one sample in a study of blood T cell repertoires in COVID-19. Sequencing used immunoSEQ multiplex PCR; TCRdb keeps in-frame clones, though not all of them. Here the sample spans about 250,000 clones, approximately 89% being singletons. Sequencing used peripheral blood. The receptors stem from a woman in her twenties or thirties with COVID-19, enrolled during active disease. Both conserved end residues are part of each CDR3. D genes are given only for firm matches. Expanded clones get a size class; other rows say once, few or many, or leave the size out.

d_gene,v_gene,j_gene,abundance,CDR3aa,CDR3nt
.,TRBV7-9,TRBJ1-2,once,CASSLGGAEGYTF,TGTGCCAGCAGCTTAGGGGGCGCCGAGGGCTACACCTTC
.,TRBV10-3,TRBJ1-2,.,CAISYGGREDGYTF,TGTGCCATCAGCTACGGGGGGCGCGAGGATGGCTACACCTTC
.,TRBV4-3,TRBJ2-7,.,CASSQSRTGYEQYF,TGCGCCAGCAGCCAGTCCCGTACAGGCTACGAGCAGTACTTC
TRBD1,TRBV28,TRBJ1-6,.,CASSSGTGRNSPLHF,TGTGCCAGCAGTTCGGGGACAGGGAGGAATTCACCCCTCCACTTT
.,TRBV14,TRBJ1-1,once,CASSQDLSEAFF,TGTGCCAGCAGCCAAGATCTCTCTGAAGCTTTCTTT
TRBD2,TRBV10-3,TRBJ2-1,once,CAISQISGGAYEQFF,TGTGCCATCAGTCAGATTAGCGGGGGGGCCTATGAGCAGTTCTTC
TRBD2,TRBV11-2,TRBJ2-3,.,CASSFLAGGSDTQYF,TGTGCCAGCAGCTTCCTAGCGGGGGGCTCAGATACGCAGTATTTT
TRBD1,TRBV9,TRBJ1-1,.,CASSEGGQGRTEAFF,TGTGCCAGCAGCGAAGGGGGACAGGGGCGCACTGAAGCTTTCTTT
TRBD1,TRBV4-1,TRBJ1-3,.,CASSQDDRVGGNTIYF,TGCGCCAGCAGCCAAGATGACAGGGTCGGAGGAAACACCATATATTTT
TRBD2,TRBV2,TRBJ2-7,.,CASRTLLAGGPMIYEQYF,TGTGCCAGCAGGACTCTACTAGCGGGGGGGCCGATGATCTACGAGCAGTACTTC
TRBD2,TRBV6-2/TRBV6-3,TRBJ2-1,.,CASRPTSGAYNEQFF,TGTGCCAGCAGGCCTACTAGCGGGGCCTACAATGAGCAGTTCTTC
TRBD2,TRBV3-1/TRBV3-2,TRBJ2-1,.,CASSQAQRERTKTCSYNEQFF,TGTGCCAGCAGCCAAGCACAGCGGGAGCGGACTAAAACATGCTCCTACAATGAGCAGTTCTTC
.,TRBV6-4,TRBJ2-2,.,CASSELPIERGTGELFF,TGTGCCAGCAGTGAATTGCCGATCGAACGCGGCACCGGGGAGCTGTTTTTT
TRBD1,TRBV29-1,TRBJ2-5,.,CSVEVGDSQETQYF,TGCAGCGTTGAAGTGGGGGACAGCCAAGAGACCCAGTACTTC
TRBD1,TRBV7-9,TRBJ1-2,once,CASSRTGGNYGYTF,TGTGCCAGCAGCCGGACAGGGGGCAACTATGGCTACACCTTC
.,TRBV7-2,TRBJ2-5,.,CASSLSRETQYF,TGTGCCAGCAGCTTATCCCGGGAGACCCAGTACTTC
.,TRBV18,TRBJ2-2,once,CASSPQMVSGSTGELFF,TGTGCCAGCTCACCTCAAATGGTATCAGGGTCGACCGGGGAGCTGTTTTTT
TRBD2,TRBV7-6,TRBJ2-1,.,CASSVEGGSSYNEQFF,TGTGCCAGCAGCGTAGAGGGCGGGAGCTCCTACAATGAGCAGTTCTTC
.,TRBV29-1,TRBJ2-5,.,CSVEKSGQLNQETQYF,TGCAGCGTTGAAAAAAGTGGACAGCTCAACCAAGAGACCCAGTACTTC
.,TRBV27,TRBJ1-1,few,CASSFQGLNTEAFF,TGTGCCAGCAGTTTTCAGGGCTTGAACACTGAAGCTTTCTTT
TRBD2,TRBV7-2,TRBJ2-2,.,CASSLVRLAGAGELFF,TGTGCCAGCAGCTTAGTTAGACTAGCGGGAGCCGGGGAGCTGTTTTTT
TRBD1,TRBV19,TRBJ1-4,.,CASRGQGGYNEKLFF,TGTGCCAGCAGAGGACAGGGAGGGTATAATGAAAAACTGTTTTTT
.,TRBV19,TRBJ1-5,.,CASSMRRDQPQHF,TGTGCCAGTAGTATGAGAAGAGATCAGCCCCAGCATTTT